This TCR beta chain derives from a study of Graves' ophthalmopathy and Graves' hyperthyroidism. The overall study: Prior to any treatment, peripheral blood was collected at the time of initial diagnosis.

This clonotype has a count of ten or more. Its antigen is still unknown. The authors amplified TCR beta CDR3 regions from RNA transcripts. In the first round, RT-PCR was carried out with HTBI primers, and a multiplex PCR formed the second round. TCRdb independently ran MiXCR on the multiplex PCR reads; one entry per CDR3 protein. The data show about 740,000 distinct CDR3 sequences, roughly 40% seen once. Study observations and caveats: For predicting ophthalmopathy progression, the model had around 64% sensitivity and approximately 77% specificity.

Germline values: CDR1 SGDLS, CDR2 YYNGEE. The V and J ends lost 3 bases and 0 bases respectively, with 12 bases between them. The CDR3 has 15 amino acids. Sequenced material: peripheral blood. The chain uses TRBV9 and TRBJ1-2, with D perhaps TRBD1 (6 bases). The TCR originated in an adult man with Graves' ophthalmopathy. The CDR3, as DNA: TGTGCCAGCAGCGCAGGGACAACGACTAACTATGGCTACACCTTC. It yields the protein CASSAGTTTNYGYTF. The full variable domain, with the rest looked up from reference TRBV9 and TRBJ1-2, is DSGVTQTPKHLITATGQRVTLRCSPRSGDLSVYWYQQSLDQGLQFLIQYYNGEERAKGNILERFSAQQFPDLHSELNLSSLELGDSALYFCASSAGTTTNYGYTFGSGTRLTVV.